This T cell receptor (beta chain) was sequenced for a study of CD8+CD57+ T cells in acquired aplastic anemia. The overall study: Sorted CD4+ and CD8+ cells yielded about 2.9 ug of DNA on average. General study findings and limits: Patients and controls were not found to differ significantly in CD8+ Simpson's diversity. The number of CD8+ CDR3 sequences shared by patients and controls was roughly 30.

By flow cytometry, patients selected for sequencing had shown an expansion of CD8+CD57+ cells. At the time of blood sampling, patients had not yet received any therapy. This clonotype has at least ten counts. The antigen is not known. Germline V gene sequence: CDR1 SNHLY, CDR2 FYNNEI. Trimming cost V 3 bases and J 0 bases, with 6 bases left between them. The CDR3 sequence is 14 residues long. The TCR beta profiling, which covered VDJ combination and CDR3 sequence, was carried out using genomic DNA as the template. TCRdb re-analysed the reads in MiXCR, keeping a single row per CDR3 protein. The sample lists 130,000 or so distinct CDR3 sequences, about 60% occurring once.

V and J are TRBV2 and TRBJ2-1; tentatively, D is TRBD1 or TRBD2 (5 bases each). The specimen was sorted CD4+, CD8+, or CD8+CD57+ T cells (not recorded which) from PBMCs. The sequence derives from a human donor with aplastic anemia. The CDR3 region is CASSDGASYNEQFF. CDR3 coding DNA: TGTGCCAGCAGTGACGGGGCCTCCTACAATGAGCAGTTCTTC.